This is a list of T cell receptor beta chains from one sample in a study of blood T cell repertoires in COVID-19. Generated by immunoSEQ multiplex PCR, the TCRdb table keeps only in-frame clones and is missing some. This table holds 200,000 to 250,000 clones, approximately 80% found once. Sequencing input: PBMCs or T cells enriched from blood (not recorded which). These receptors were collected from a middle-aged man who had recovered from COVID-19. The CDR3 runs from the conserved cysteine through the conserved F or W. The D gene is left open where the match is weak. Clone size, where shown, is once, few, many, or a class for clones that have expanded.

j_call clone_size d_call v_call cdr3_nt cdr3_aa
TRBJ2-1 . . TRBV7-2 TGTGCCAGCAGCTTAGAAGGGGCCTCCTACAATGAGCAGTTCTTC CASSLEGASYNEQFF
TRBJ1-1 . . TRBV18 TGTGCCAGCTCACCTCAGGGTTCCAGGGACACTGAAGCTTTCTTT CASSPQGSRDTEAFF
TRBJ1-1 . TRBD1 TRBV5-1 TGCGCCAGCAGCTCCGGGACAGGGAGGGTAAACACTGAAGCTTTCTTT CASSSGTGRVNTEAFF
TRBJ1-5 . TRBD1 TRBV5-1 TGCGCCAGCAGCTTCCTCCCGACAGGGATGAGCAATCAGCCCCAGCATTTT CASSFLPTGMSNQPQHF
TRBJ1-4 . . TRBV11-2 TGTGCCAGCAGCTCCCGAGGGGCAGGGGCTAATGAAAAACTGTTTTTT CASSSRGAGANEKLFF
TRBJ2-3 . TRBD1 TRBV3-1/TRBV3-2 TGTGCCAGCAGCCGATCCACAGGGGCGCGAGAAAGCACAGATACGCAGTATTTT CASSRSTGARESTDTQYF
TRBJ2-2 . . TRBV2 TGTGCCAGCAGTCTCCAGACCCGAGGCGGGGAGCTGTTTTTT CASSLQTRGGELFF
TRBJ1-6 . . TRBV25-1 TGTGCCAGCAGTCCCAGTTTCAGCTCCTATAATTCACCCCTCCACTTT CASSPSFSSYNSPLHF
TRBJ2-7 once TRBD2 TRBV30 TGTGCCTGGAGTGTTAAATTGGGGGGGCTGGTTACTAGCGGGAGGGGTCCCAACGAGCAGTACTTC CAWSVKLGGLVTSGRGPNEQYF
TRBJ1-1 . . TRBV27 TGTGCCAGCAGTTTTCTATCTGAGAACACTGAAGCTTTCTTT CASSFLSENTEAFF
TRBJ1-2 . . TRBV4-1 TGCGCCAGCAGCCAAGTAGGCACCCTGGGCAGGGGCGGTGGCTACACCTTC CASSQVGTLGRGGGYTF
TRBJ2-1 . TRBD1 TRBV30 TGTGCCTGGACGGGACAGGTGGGCGATGAGCAGTTCTTC CAWTGQVGDEQFF
TRBJ1-3 . . TRBV6-4 TGTGCCAGCAGTGACCCCGGCCGGGCAGGGTCAATCCCGAACTCTGGAAACACCATATATTTT CASSDPGRAGSIPNSGNTIYF
TRBJ1-1 . . TRBV28 TGTGCCAGCATCCCGATCGTTACGGGGACTGAAGCTTTCTTT CASIPIVTGTEAFF
TRBJ1-6 . . TRBV5-1 TGCGCCAGCAGCTTGGCAAGAGATAATTCACCCCTCCACTTT CASSLARDNSPLHF
TRBJ1-1 . . TRBV5-8 TGTGCCAGCAGCTTCTCGCGTAGAGAAGCTTTCTTT CASSFSRREAFF
TRBJ1-2 . . TRBV12-5 TGTGCTAGTGGTTTGGTAGGGGGGGCTGCTGGCTACACCTTC CASGLVGGAAGYTF
TRBJ1-1 . . TRBV4-1 TGCGCCAGCAGCCAAGATAGAGCGTACACTGAAGCTTTCTTT CASSQDRAYTEAFF
TRBJ1-2 few . TRBV7-8 TGTGCCAGCAGCTTAGACAGCAGCTATGGCTACACCTTC CASSLDSSYGYTF
TRBJ2-7 . TRBD2 TRBV10-2 TGCGCCAGCAAGGTAGCGGGAGGACAGTCCTACGAGCAGTACTTC CASKVAGGQSYEQYF
TRBJ2-5 . . TRBV15 TGTGCCACCAGCTCCGGGACAATAGCAAAGACCCAGTACTTC CATSSGTIAKTQYF
TRBJ1-3 . . TRBV5-6 TGTGCCAGCAGCTTGTTACAGGGTAGGACCATATATTTT CASSLLQGRTIYF
TRBJ1-5 . TRBD1 TRBV7-9 TGTGCCAGCAGCTTAACCGGGACAGGGGTTACTCAGCCCCAGCATTTT CASSLTGTGVTQPQHF
TRBJ2-2 . . TRBV18 TGTGCCAGCTCACCACTGGACAGCAATACCGGGGAGCTGTTTTTT CASSPLDSNTGELFF
TRBJ1-2 . TRBD1 TRBV6-1 TGTGCCAGCAGTGAGGCCGGGACAGCGTATGGCTACACCTTC CASSEAGTAYGYTF
TRBJ2-2 once TRBD2 TRBV6-5 TGTGCCAGCAGTTTATCGGGAGGCCCAAACACCGGGGAGCTGTTTTTT CASSLSGGPNTGELFF
TRBJ2-3 once . TRBV2 TGTGCCAGCAGTGCAGGCGGGAAAAGCACAGATACGCAGTATTTT CASSAGGKSTDTQYF
TRBJ1-1 . TRBD1 TRBV12-3/TRBV12-4 TGTGCCAGCACCATTAGACAGGGCACTGAAGCTTTCTTT CASTIRQGTEAFF
TRBJ1-2 . . TRBV6-1 TGTGCCAGCAGTGAAGGGGAGACTTCGAGTGGCTACACCTTC CASSEGETSSGYTF
TRBJ1-2 . . TRBV29-1 TGCAGCGCCGATGCAGACTATGGCTACACCTTC CSADADYGYTF
TRBJ1-1 . . TRBV5-6 TGTGCCAGCAGCTTCCAGGTCGCGAACACTGAAGCTTTCTTT CASSFQVANTEAFF
TRBJ2-3 . TRBD2 TRBV2 TGTGCCAGCAGAATCTATGTGGTAGCGGGAACCCCTGGCACAGATACGCAGTATTTT CASRIYVVAGTPGTDTQYF
TRBJ1-1 . TRBD1 TRBV4-2 TGTGCCAGCAGCCCTGGCCGGGACAGGGGGAACACTGAAGCTTTCTTT CASSPGRDRGNTEAFF
TRBJ1-1 . . TRBV5-1 TGCGCCAGCAGCTTGAGCAGGGATGAAGCTTTCTTT CASSLSRDEAFF
TRBJ1-5 . TRBD1 TRBV5-1 TGCGCCAGCAGCTTAGCCCCGGGACAGGAAAAGCCCCAGCATTTT CASSLAPGQEKPQHF
TRBJ1-1 . TRBD1 TRBV12-5 TGTGCTAGTGGTGCCACAGGGGGCACTGAAGCTTTCTTT CASGATGGTEAFF
TRBJ1-5 . TRBD1 TRBV25-1 TGTGCCAGCGGGGGACAGATCCATCAGCCCCAGCATTTT CASGGQIHQPQHF
TRBJ1-5 . . TRBV2 TGTGCCAGCAGCGATAGGGGAAGCAATCAGCCCCAGCATTTT CASSDRGSNQPQHF
TRBJ1-2 few TRBD1 TRBV5-5 TGTGCCAGCAGTCTTACAGGGGGTGGCTACACCTTC CASSLTGGGYTF
TRBJ2-1 . . TRBV3-1/TRBV3-2 TGTGCCAGCAGCCAGACGACAAGCAGTAATGAGCAGTTCTTC CASSQTTSSNEQFF
TRBJ2-7 . TRBD1 TRBV4-1 TGCGCCAGCAGCCAAGACGGGACAGAGCCCTTGGAGCAGTACTTC CASSQDGTEPLEQYF
TRBJ1-2 few . TRBV7-9 TGTGCCAGCAGCTTACTGAGGCGTAACTATGGCTACACCTTC CASSLLRRNYGYTF
TRBJ2-1 . . TRBV7-9 TGTGCCAGCAGCTCTGGGCGGGGTGAGCAGTTCTTC CASSSGRGEQFF
TRBJ1-2 . . TRBV19 TGTGCCAGTAGTATAATAGGGGCCATCTCTAACTATGGCTACACCTTC CASSIIGAISNYGYTF
TRBJ2-1 . . TRBV24-1 TGTGCCACAGCAGGGTCGGAGAGCTCCTACAATGAGCAGTTCTTC CATAGSESSYNEQFF
TRBJ1-5 . . TRBV7-9 TGTGCCAGCAGCCCAGGGGATCAGCCCCAGCATTTT CASSPGDQPQHF
TRBJ1-5 . . TRBV19 TGTGCCAGTAGTAATCCAGCGTCGAATCAGCCCCAGCATTTT CASSNPASNQPQHF
TRBJ2-7 . TRBD2 TRBV11-2 TGTGCCAGCAGCTTATCGGGGGGGCCCGTCGGGGAGCAGTACTTC CASSLSGGPVGEQYF
TRBJ1-1 . TRBD1 TRBV5-1 TGCGCCAGCAGCTTGGATGCCGGGACAGGGGGCTATAGGGAAGCTTTCTTT CASSLDAGTGGYREAFF
TRBJ2-1 . TRBD1 TRBV29-1 TGCAGCGTTGGGACAGGGCTAGGTGAGCAGTTCTTC CSVGTGLGEQFF
TRBJ2-1 . . TRBV5-1 TGCGCCAGCAGCTTTTGGCGGTCGGAAACCCGGGTGGGTGAGCAGTTCTTC CASSFWRSETRVGEQFF
TRBJ2-2 . TRBD1 TRBV11-2 TGTGCCAGCAGCCCTGGACAGGTTCGGCACGGGGAGCTGTTTTTT CASSPGQVRHGELFF